This TCR beta chain came from a study of T cell changes during pregnancy in multiple sclerosis. The CDR3 covers 14 residues. Trimming stripped 5 bases from V and 2 bases from J, with 10 bases between. In germline, CDR1 is SGHTA, CDR2 FQGNSA. Here immunoSEQ multiplex PCR was the method, and the copy in TCRdb shows in-frame clones only, minus some. The sample records tens of thousands of clones, 80% to 95% being singletons. J is TRBJ1-5 and V is TRBV7-2, with D unclear. Sample: peripheral blood, taken in the second trimester of pregnancy. This sequence originates from a female donor with multiple sclerosis, enrolled in a pregnancy study. CDR3 sequence: CASSLRVGNQPQHF. Written as DNA, the CDR3 is TGTGCCAGCAGCCTCCGCGTTGGCAATCAGCCCCAGCATTTT.